The 11 T cell receptor beta chains listed next were all sequenced from one sample in a study of blood T cell repertoires in COVID-19. TCRdb keeps only in-frame clones here, not all; method: immunoSEQ multiplex PCR. This table has around 90,000 clones, almost 95% appearing once. The sample taken for sequencing was peripheral blood. These receptors all come from an older woman with active COVID-19.

This rearrangement joins TRBV11-3 to TRBJ2-2; TRBD2 matches 8 bases. The germline V gene encodes CDR1 SGHNT and CDR2 YENEEA. Trimming at V came to 5 bases and at J to 0 bases, leaving 5 bases not matched to a gene. The CDR3 totals 16 residues. CDR3 sequence reads: CASSPGGATNTGELFF. The CDR3 coding sequence is TGTGCCAGCAGCCCCGGGGGGGCGACGAACACCGGGGAGCTGTTTTTT.

The V and J genes are TRBV24-1 and TRBJ2-7; TRBD1 might be the D (6 bases). This CDR3 comprises 12 residues. V lost 4 bases to trimming and J lost 6 bases, with 9 bases between them. The germline V gene has CDR1 KGHDR and CDR2 SFDVKD. The CDR3 DNA reads as TGTGCCACCAGTGACCACAGGGCCGAGCAGTACTTC. Translated: CATSDHRAEQYF.

There are a few counts of this clone. The chain is built from TRBV10-3 and TRBJ2-3; the D gene is possibly TRBD1 (5 bases). The CDR3 is made up of 14 amino acids. Trimming took 7 bases from V and 1 from J, leaving 12 bases between them. Germline V gene sequence: CDR1 ENHRY, CDR2 SYGVKD. CDR3 in DNA: TGTGCCATCAACCCAGGGTTGGGCACAGATACGCAGTATTTT. Residues: CAINPGLGTDTQYF.

The J gene is TRBJ1-4, the V gene TRBV19, with D perhaps TRBD1 (5 bases). The V end was cut by 3 bases, the J end by 7 bases, with 12 bases between. CDR1 LNHDA and CDR2 SQIVND come from the germline V gene (reference sequence). This CDR3 is 14 amino acids long. The CDR3 here is CASSMIREGEKLFF. Here the CDR3 DNA reads TGTGCCAGTAGTATGATCAGGGAAGGTGAAAAACTGTTTTTT.

The chain links TRBV5-6 to TRBJ2-1; D is unclear. The V end was cut by 0 bases, the J end by 6 bases, with 7 bases between. The germline gives CDR1 SGHDT, CDR2 YYEEEE. The CDR3 runs 13 residues. In DNA form, the CDR3 reads TGTGCCAGCAGCTTGGAGTCTAGCAATGAGCAGTTCTTC. Translating it yields CASSLESSNEQFF.

This clone came up once. V usage is TRBV5-6 and J usage is TRBJ2-7; 8 positions agree with TRBD1. The CDR3 consists of 14 residues. Germline loops: CDR1 SGHDT, CDR2 YYEEEE. Unmatched junction bases numbered 6, after V lost 0 bases and J lost 7 bases. The CDR3 spells CASSLGAGGGEQYF. CDR3 bases: TGTGCCAGCAGCTTGGGGGCAGGGGGCGGGGAGCAGTACTTC.

The chain uses TRBV27 and TRBJ1-2, with 12 bases aligning to TRBD1. V gave up 3 bases and J gave up 0 bases; unmatched junction bases: 5. Germline V gives CDR1 MNHEY, CDR2 SMNVEV (reference sequence). There are 17 residues in the CDR3. Written as DNA, the CDR3 is TGTGCCAGCAGTTTTGGGACAGGGGGCCGTTCTAACTATGGCTACACCTTC. Translating gives CASSFGTGGRSNYGYTF.

On this clone: One junction end disagrees with the germline gene, perhaps due to a read error. The J gene is TRBJ1-4, the V gene TRBV7-7; 9 bases agree with TRBD1. CDR3 size: 13 residues. Germline-derived CDR1 and CDR2 are SSHAT and FNYEAQ (reference sequence). The CDR3 spells CASSPDRGEKLFF. CDR3 DNA sequence: TGTGCTAGCAGCCCGGACAGGGGTGAAAAACTGTTTTTT.

The rearrangement uses TRBV5-1 and TRBJ2-1, with D tentatively TRBD2 (5 bases). With 0 bases removed from V and 4 bases from J, the gap between germline ends came to 11 bases. The CDR3 is 15 amino acids. Germline V gene sequence: CDR1 SGHRS, CDR2 YFSETQ. The CDR3 spells CASSLGGPGYNEQFF. In DNA form, the CDR3 reads TGCGCCAGCAGCTTGGGAGGACCGGGATACAATGAGCAGTTCTTC.

This chain joins TRBV6-2 or TRBV6-3 and TRBJ1-5; a possible D gene is TRBD1 (6 bases). This CDR3 spans 13 amino acids. Looked up from germline, CDR1 is MNHEY and CDR2 is SVGEGT. V shed 4 bases and J shed 6 bases, with 10 bases lying between them. CDR3 in DNA: TGTGCCAGCAGTTCCCAGGGGAGTCAGCCCCAGCATTTT. Translating it yields CASSSQGSQPQHF.

This clone was recorded a few times. The chain uses TRBV7-2 and TRBJ2-5; weak D call: TRBD2 (7 bases). The CDR3 is made up of 16 amino acids. Germline-derived CDR1 and CDR2 are SGHTA and FQGNSA. Trimming took 0 bases from V and 2 from J, leaving 13 bases between them. CDR3 sequence: CASSLATAGAQETQYF. DNA for the CDR3: TGTGCCAGCAGCTTAGCGACTGCGGGGGCACAAGAGACCCAGTACTTC.